Each of the 32 T cell receptor beta chains below was sequenced from the same sample in a study of blood T cells in healthy people across ages. The second PCR ran about 7 to 12 cycles with a sample-barcoded 5' primer and J-beta primers. TCRdb itself ran the 5' RACE reads through MiXCR, one entry per CDR3 protein. The sample shows 1.5 million to 2 million distinct CDR3 sequences, around 48% of them seen only once. Sequenced sample: blood. Receptors originate from a woman aged 40-49 years in good health.

This clonotype was detected a few times. The chain has TRBV5-5 and TRBJ2-1, with TRBD1 matching 9 bases. J gave up 3 bases and V 2 bases, and 9 bases lay outside the gene matches. The CDR3 is 17 amino acids. CDR1 SGHKS and CDR2 YYEKEE come from the germline V gene (reference sequence). CDR3 residues: CASSLSRTGANYNEQFF. In DNA, the CDR3 is TGTGCCAGCAGCTTATCTAGGACAGGGGCCAACTACAATGAGCAGTTCTTC.

The chain is built from TRBV20-1 and TRBJ2-1; 10 nucleotides agree with TRBD1. Germline assignment: CDR1 DFQATT and CDR2 SNEGSKA (reference sequence). The CDR3 length is 15 residues. V dropped 0 bases and J dropped 5; count of bases not matched to a gene: 4. DNA for the CDR3: TGCAGTGCTAGAGATACTGACAGGGGGCACAATGAGCAGTTCTTC. It yields the protein CSARDTDRGHNEQFF.

This clonotype was counted a few times. The J gene is TRBJ2-1, the V gene TRBV4-2, with 7 bases aligning to TRBD1. Germline trimming cut 1 base from V and 0 bases from J; bases unmatched to any gene: 3. Germline CDR1 reads LGHNA; CDR2 reads YNFKEQ. The CDR3 runs to 16 residues. This CDR3 is CASSQAGGSSYNEQFF. The CDR3 coding sequence is TGTGCCAGCAGCCAAGCAGGGGGAAGCTCCTACAATGAGCAGTTCTTC.

The chain carries TRBV7-9 and TRBJ2-1, with a possible D match to TRBD2 (5 bases). This CDR3 is 13 amino acids long. The germline CDR1 and CDR2 sequences are SEHNR and FQNEAQ (reference sequence). V lost 6 bases and J 12 bases, leaving 18 bases between the germline ends. Written as DNA, the CDR3 is TGTGCCAGCAGTCCTAATTGGGTAGCGTGGCAGTTCTTC. Protein: CASSPNWVAWQFF.

The V and J genes are TRBV27 and TRBJ1-6; TRBD1 is a possible D gene (6 bases). V gave up 3 bases and J gave up 5 bases, with 8 bases separating them. Germline CDR1 is MNHEY and CDR2 is SMNVEV (reference sequence). This CDR3 comprises 14 residues. The CDR3 DNA follows: TGTGCCAGCAGTTTCTGGACAGATAATTCACCCCTCCACTTT. Translating it yields CASSFWTDNSPLHF.

The chain recombines TRBV20-1 with TRBJ1-2; D gene uncertain. This CDR3 has 14 amino acids. Germline V gene sequence: CDR1 DFQATT, CDR2 SNEGSKA (reference sequence). V was trimmed by 0 bases and J by 0 bases, leaving 8 bases between them. The CDR3 bases are TGCAGTGCTAGAGATCCCAGAACTAACTATGGCTACACCTTC. As protein: CSARDPRTNYGYTF.

Only a few counts were recorded for this clonotype. The chain has TRBV4-3 and TRBJ1-2; TRBD1 matches 7 bases. This CDR3 region has 17 residues. Trimming took 1 base from V and 3 from J; bases not matched to a gene: 11. The germline CDR1 and CDR2 sequences are LGHNA and YSLEER. CDR3 sequence reads: CASSQGAIRQGDYGYTF. The CDR3 DNA reads TGCGCCAGCAGCCAAGGGGCCATCAGACAGGGCGACTATGGCTACACCTTC.

Points on this clonotype: A read error may produce the germline difference seen at one junction end. The chain has TRBV28 and TRBJ1-2; 8 nucleotides match TRBD1. The V gene's germline CDR1 is MDHEN and CDR2 SYDVKM. CDR3 size: 13 residues. The CDR3 loop reads CAGRGTGNYGYTF. For the CDR3, the DNA is TGTGCCGGCAGAGGGACAGGAAACTATGGCTACACCTTC.

This clonotype was detected only once. The chain couples TRBV28 to TRBJ1-1, with 10 bases fitting TRBD1. Germline CDR1 MDHEN, CDR2 SYDVKM. The CDR3 runs 18 residues. The J segment lost 4 bases and the V segment lost 5 bases, leaving 16 bases of the junction unmatched. The CDR3 region is CASSVTGLTGGLGTEAFF. The CDR3 DNA follows: TGTGCCAGCAGTGTAACAGGGTTGACAGGGGGCCTCGGCACTGAAGCTTTCTTT.

This chain joins TRBV20-1 and TRBJ2-1; TRBD2 agrees at 9 bases. This CDR3 has 15 residues. Looked up from germline, CDR1 is DFQATT and CDR2 is SNEGSKA (reference sequence). The J segment lost 4 bases and the V segment lost 5 bases, leaving 9 bases of the junction unmatched. CDR3 in DNA: TGCAGTGCTCCAGCCGGGACTAGCAGGTACAATGAGCAGTTCTTC. This sequence encodes CSAPAGTSRYNEQFF.

The chain joins TRBV20-1 to TRBJ2-1, with unresolved D. CDR1 and CDR2 (germline): DFQATT, SNEGSKA (reference sequence). V was shortened by 3 bases and J by 6 bases, with 12 bases between the two germline ends. CDR3 length: 13 residues. In DNA form, the CDR3 reads TGCAGTGCTAGGAAGGTAGGGTTCAATGAGCAGTTCTTC. This gives the protein CSARKVGFNEQFF.

The chain employs TRBV6-5 and TRBJ1-5; D is ambiguous. Per the germline V gene, CDR1 is MNHEY and CDR2 is SVGAGI. Deletions cut 3 bases from V and 6 bases from J, with 9 bases between. The CDR3 consists of 13 residues. CDR3 loop: CASSYSTGQPQHF. In nucleotides, the CDR3 is TGTGCCAGCAGTTATTCGACGGGTCAGCCCCAGCATTTT.

The chain links TRBV6-1 to TRBJ2-4, with D perhaps matching TRBD1 (5 bases). The J call is in doubt because the DNA end fits TRBJ2-7 better. Looked up from germline, CDR1 is MNHNS and CDR2 is SASEGT. There are 13 residues in the CDR3. The CDR3 protein is CASSEADTHEQYF. CDR3 DNA: TGTGCCAGCAGTGAAGCGGACACTCACGAGCAGTACTTC.

This sequence joins TRBV6-5 and TRBJ2-7; 8 nucleotides line up with TRBD1. CDR1 MNHEY and CDR2 SVGAGI come from the germline V gene. This CDR3 region has 16 residues. Trimming removed 0 bases from V and 4 bases from J; junction bases left unmatched: 8. The CDR3, as DNA: TGTGCCAGCAGTTACTCGACAGGGGCTCCTCGTTACGAGCAGTACTTC. This sequence encodes CASSYSTGAPRYEQYF.

J is TRBJ2-5 and V is TRBV5-1, with D possibly TRBD1 on 6 matching bases. The CDR3 covers 15 residues. With 3 bases removed from V and 2 bases from J, the gap between germline ends came to 14 bases. Germline loops: CDR1 SGHRS, CDR2 YFSETQ. CDR3 amino acids: CASSSRDTVQETQYF. Here the CDR3 DNA reads TGCGCCAGCAGCTCTCGGGACACAGTTCAAGAGACCCAGTACTTC.

This clonotype was counted between two and nine times. The rearrangement uses TRBV24-1 and TRBJ2-1; a possible D gene is TRBD2 (7 bases). Germline V gene sequence: CDR1 KGHDR, CDR2 SFDVKD. Trimming stripped 4 bases from V and 7 bases from J, with 13 bases between. The length of the CDR3 is 14 residues. In DNA form, the CDR3 reads TGTGCCACCAGTGAAGGGGGGAGGGGAAATGAGCAGTTCTTC. Translation gives CATSEGGRGNEQFF.

The rearrangement uses TRBV11-3 and TRBJ2-3, with TRBD2 matching 13 bases. Per germline, CDR1 SGHNT and CDR2 YENEEA. The CDR3 spans 16 residues. The junction had 7 bases not matched to a gene; V was cut back by 5 bases and J by 5 bases. The CDR3 coding sequence is TGTGCCAGCAGCCCTACTAGCGGGGGGGCGATAGATACGCAGTATTTT. Protein product: CASSPTSGGAIDTQYF.

The chain employs TRBV6-2 or TRBV6-3 and TRBJ2-7; D may be TRBD1 or TRBD2 (5 bases each). The CDR3 sequence is 11 residues long. CDR1 and CDR2 (germline): MNHEY, SVGEGT. The V gene lost 5 bases and the J gene lost 6 bases, with 8 bases spanning the gap. CDR3 DNA: TGTGCCAGCAGTAATGGGGGCGAGCAGTACTTC. This translates into CASSNGGEQYF.

V and J are TRBV7-3 and TRBJ2-3; 7 bases map to TRBD2. CDR3 size: 16 residues. Per germline, CDR1 SGHTA and CDR2 FQGTGA. Losses at the gene ends were 3 bases for V and 1 base for J; bases not matched to a gene: 7. The CDR3 loop is CASSLEEAGGTDTQYF. The CDR3 DNA sequence: TGTGCCAGCAGCTTGGAAGAGGCGGGGGGCACAGATACGCAGTATTTT.

The gene calls are TRBV2 and TRBJ2-5; 7 bases line up with TRBD1. Germline assignment: CDR1 SNHLY and CDR2 FYNNEI. V was pared by 7 bases and J by 11 bases, with 16 bases of the junction left unmatched. The CDR3 runs to 14 residues. The CDR3 coding sequence is TGTGCCAGCAAGAGACAGACAGGGTTTGAGGAGCAGTACTTC. Protein product: CASKRQTGFEEQYF.

This clonotype came up once. V gene TRBV3-1 combines with J gene TRBJ2-1; 8 bases match TRBD1. This CDR3 has 15 amino acids. J lost 8 bases, V lost 5 bases, and 11 bases had no gene match. Germline CDR1 reads LGHDT; CDR2 reads YNNKEL (reference sequence). CDR3 amino acids: CASSARDRGWDEQFF. The DNA of the CDR3 is TGTGCCAGCAGCGCACGTGACAGGGGTTGGGATGAGCAGTTCTTC.

This clonotype was seen only a few times. The rearrangement uses TRBV18 and TRBJ2-4, with unresolved D. Per germline, CDR1 KGHSH and CDR2 LQKENI. V shed 5 bases and J shed 3 bases, with 5 bases lying between them. The CDR3 totals 12 residues. The chain's CDR3 is CASSTSKNIQYF. CDR3 bases: TGTGCCAGCTCAACGAGCAAAAACATTCAGTACTTC.

Regarding this clonotype: A much larger clonotype is one base distant, so this may be a read error. V and J are TRBV4-2 and TRBJ2-5; no clear D gene. The CDR3 extends over 15 amino acids. V shed 0 bases and J shed 11 bases, with 19 bases lying between them. From germline, CDR1 is LGHNA and CDR2 YNFKEQ. CDR3 in amino acids: CASSQDSAVSYLQYF. The CDR3, as DNA: TGTGCCAGCAGCCAAGATTCGGCAGTGAGCTACCTTCAGTACTTC.

The J gene is TRBJ2-1, the V gene TRBV14; D possibly corresponds to TRBD1 (5 bases). Germline V gene sequence: CDR1 SGHDN, CDR2 FVKESK. The CDR3 has 16 amino acids. V lost 0 bases, J lost 4 bases, and 13 bases lay in between. The CDR3 sequence: CASSQEWGAGYNEQFF. The CDR3 DNA reads as TGTGCCAGCAGCCAAGAGTGGGGTGCAGGGTACAATGAGCAGTTCTTC. Drawing the rest from reference TRBV14 and TRBJ2-1, the complete variable domain is EAGVTQFPSHSVIEKGQTVTLRCDPISGHDNLYWYRRVMGKEIKFLLHFVKESKQDESGMPNNRFLAERTGGTYSTLKVQPAELEDSGVYFCASSQEWGAGYNEQFFGPGTRLTVL.

This clonotype was observed a handful of times. V usage is TRBV12-3 or TRBV12-4 and J usage is TRBJ1-2; D is unresolved. The CDR3 contains 11 residues. Trimming took 7 bases from V and 2 from J, leaving 5 bases between them. In DNA form, the CDR3 reads TGTGCCAGCAAGAGAAACTATGGCTACACCTTC. Protein product: CASKRNYGYTF.

This clonotype was seen a few times. V gene TRBV27 combines with J gene TRBJ2-7; tentative D call: TRBD1 (6 bases). The germline V gene has CDR1 MNHEY and CDR2 SMNVEV (reference sequence). V lost 2 bases, J lost 4 bases, and 9 bases lay in between. The CDR3 loop spans 13 amino acids. The CDR3 DNA follows: TGTGCCAGCAGTTTAGGGGGCGAGTACGAGCAGTACTTC. It is translated as CASSLGGEYEQYF.

The chain uses TRBV5-1 and TRBJ2-5; D is possibly TRBD1 or TRBD2 (5 bases each). This CDR3 has 15 residues. CDR1 and CDR2 from the germline V gene are SGHRS and YFSETQ. Between the trimmed V and J ends, which lost 2 bases and 5 bases, there was a span of 16 bases. CDR3 residues: CASSFRGALGETQYF. In DNA, the CDR3 is TGCGCCAGCAGCTTCCGAGGGGCCCTTGGCGAGACCCAGTACTTC.

V is TRBV7-9 and J is TRBJ2-7; D remains ambiguous. Germline V CDR1 and CDR2: SEHNR, FQNEAQ (reference sequence). The CDR3 spans 13 residues. The V end was cut by 5 bases, the J end by 7 bases, with 15 bases between. The CDR3 DNA is TGTGCCAGCAGCCCCCACGGTACATTTGAGCAGTACTTC. Residues: CASSPHGTFEQYF.

This clonotype appeared a few times. The chain links TRBV7-2 to TRBJ1-6; tentative D call: TRBD1 (6 bases). This CDR3 has 15 residues. Between the trimmed V and J ends, which lost 3 bases and 7 bases, there was a span of 13 bases. In germline, CDR1 is SGHTA, CDR2 FQGNSA. CDR3 region: CASSFRGALNSPLHF. In DNA, the CDR3 is TGTGCCAGCAGCTTCAGGGGAGCCTTGAATTCACCCCTCCACTTT.

This clonotype was found once. V gene TRBV24-1 combines with J gene TRBJ1-5; TRBD1 might be the D (6 bases). Germline V lookup: CDR1 KGHDR, CDR2 SFDVKD. The CDR3 contains 15 residues. V lost 5 bases and J 2 bases, leaving 12 bases between the germline ends. The CDR3 coding sequence is TGTGCCACCAGTGTAGGGGGTGAGGGCAATCAGCCCCAGCATTTT. Protein sequence: CATSVGGEGNQPQHF.

This clonotype has only one observation. The chain couples TRBV20-1 to TRBJ2-5; 9 nucleotides match TRBD2. Germline V gives CDR1 DFQATT, CDR2 SNEGSKA (reference sequence). CDR3 length: 13 residues. After removal of 6 bases from V and 13 bases from J, the junction contained 15 bases not matched to a gene. The CDR3 reads CSANRGGAYERYF. CDR3 nucleotides: TGCAGTGCGAACCGCGGGGGGGCCTACGAGCGGTACTTC.

The chain combines TRBV21-1 with TRBJ1-2; the D call of TRBD1 is as the table states it, not checked on the DNA. TRBV21-1 is a listed pseudogene. The CDR3 spans 14 residues. CDR3 loop: CASIDQQGTYGYTF. CDR3 nucleotide sequence: TGTGCCAGCATCGATCAACAGGGGACCTATGGCTACACCTTC.